This TCR beta chain was retrieved from a study of CD4 T cells in relation to SARS-CoV-2 and coronaviruses. Study overall: No peptide or an HIV-1 Nef peptide pool served as negative control. Findings of the study overall: Pre-pandemic and post-infection samples never came from the same donor.

The unexposed donors gave CD4+ T cells in about 2010-2019, prior to COVID-19. The cells were cultured for about ten days before CD4+ T cells were isolated. Unexposed-donor CD4+ T cells were probed with SARS-CoV-2 S/N and four cold-coronavirus spikes, cells permitting. A word on this clone: The antigen remains unidentified.

CDR1 and CDR2 (germline): SGHVS, FQNEAQ. CDR3 length: 18 amino acids. The V segment lost 0 bases and the J segment 2 bases; nucleotides outside the gene matches: 9. The data were produced by immunoSEQ multiplex PCR, yet TCRdb's version contains in-frame clones alone and is incomplete. The sample contains about 22,000 clones, about 71% of which appear only once. This TCR derives from a human donor in good health. The sample consisted of CD4+ T cells from PBMCs, cultured in vitro. This rearrangement joins TRBV7-8 to TRBJ2-5; 10 positions agree with TRBD2. Here the CDR3 reads CASSLARLAGAGQETQYF. For the CDR3, the DNA is TGTGCCAGCAGCTTAGCGCGGCTAGCGGGAGCGGGACAAGAGACCCAGTACTTC.